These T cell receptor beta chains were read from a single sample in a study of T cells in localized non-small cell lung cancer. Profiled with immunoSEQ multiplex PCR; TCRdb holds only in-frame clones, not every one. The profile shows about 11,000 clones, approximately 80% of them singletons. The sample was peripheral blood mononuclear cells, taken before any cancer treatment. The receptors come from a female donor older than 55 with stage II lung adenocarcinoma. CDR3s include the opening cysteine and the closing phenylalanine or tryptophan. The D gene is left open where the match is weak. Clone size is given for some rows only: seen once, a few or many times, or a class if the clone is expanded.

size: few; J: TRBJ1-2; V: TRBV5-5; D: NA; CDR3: CASSLARSYGYTF; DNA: TGTGCCAGCAGCTTGGCCAGATCCTATGGCTACACCTTC
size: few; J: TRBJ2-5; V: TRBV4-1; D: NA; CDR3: CASSQGWGRAQQETQYF; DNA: TGCGCCAGCAGCCAAGGCTGGGGCCGGGCTCAACAGGAGACCCAGTACTTC
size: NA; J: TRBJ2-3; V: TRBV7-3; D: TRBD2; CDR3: CASSYPGLALHF; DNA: TGTGCCAGCAGCTACCCGGGACTAGCGTTGCATTTT
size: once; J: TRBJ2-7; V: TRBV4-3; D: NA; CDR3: CASSQDSAAWAAEQYF; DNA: TGCGCCAGCAGCCAAGATTCGGCAGCCTGGGCGGCGGAGCAGTACTTC
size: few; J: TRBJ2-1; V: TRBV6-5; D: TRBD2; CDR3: CASRGLGSSYNEQFF; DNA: TGTGCCAGCAGAGGACTAGGAAGCTCCTACAATGAGCAGTTCTTC
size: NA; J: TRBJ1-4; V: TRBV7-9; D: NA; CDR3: CASSLLPAWGEKLFF; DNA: TGTGCCAGCAGCCTCCTCCCCGCATGGGGTGAAAAACTGTTTTTT
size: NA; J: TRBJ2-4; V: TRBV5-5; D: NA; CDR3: CASSLDRPEDIQYF; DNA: TGTGCCAGCAGCTTGGATCGGCCAGAGGACATTCAGTACTTC
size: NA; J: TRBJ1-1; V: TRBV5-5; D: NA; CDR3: CASSLEAWDTEAFF; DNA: TGTGCCAGCAGCTTGGAAGCGTGGGACACTGAAGCTTTCTTT
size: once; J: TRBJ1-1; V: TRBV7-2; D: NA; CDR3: CASSLASPVNTEAFF; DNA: TGTGCCAGCAGCTTAGCGTCTCCGGTAAACACTGAAGCTTTCTTT
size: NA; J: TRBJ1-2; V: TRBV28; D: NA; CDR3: CASSLRTVIVRNGYTF; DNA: TGTGCCAGCAGTTTAAGGACTGTTATAGTTCGGAATGGCTACACCTTC
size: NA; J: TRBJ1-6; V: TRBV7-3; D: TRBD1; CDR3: CASSPARRQGHYNSPLHF; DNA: TGTGCCAGCAGCCCCGCCCGCCGACAGGGGCATTATAATTCACCCCTCCACTTT
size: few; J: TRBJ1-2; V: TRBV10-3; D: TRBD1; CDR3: CAISDGDRPYTF; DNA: TGTGCCATCAGTGATGGGGACAGGCCTTACACCTTC
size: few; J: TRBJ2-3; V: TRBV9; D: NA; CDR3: CASSVDLGDTQYF; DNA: TGTGCCAGCAGCGTAGATCTGGGAGATACGCAGTATTTT
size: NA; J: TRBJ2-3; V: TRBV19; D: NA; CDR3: CASSSMGGFSTDTQYF; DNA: TGTGCCAGTAGTAGTATGGGGGGTTTCAGCACAGATACGCAGTATTTT
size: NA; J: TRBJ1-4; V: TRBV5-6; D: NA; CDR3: CASSLGAAATNEKLFF; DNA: TGTGCCAGCAGCTTGGGGGCAGCTGCAACTAATGAAAAACTGTTTTTT
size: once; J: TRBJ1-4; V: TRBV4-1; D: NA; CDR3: CASSLTNEKLFF; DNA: TGCGCCAGCAGCCTCACTAATGAAAAACTGTTTTTT
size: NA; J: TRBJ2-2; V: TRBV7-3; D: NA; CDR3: CASSLALANTGELFF; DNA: TGTGCCAGCAGCTTAGCACTAGCGAACACCGGGGAGCTGTTTTTT
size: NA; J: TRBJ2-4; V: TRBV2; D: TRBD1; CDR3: CASRPGGAKNIQYF; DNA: TGTGCCAGCCGACCAGGGGGCGCCAAAAACATTCAGTACTTC
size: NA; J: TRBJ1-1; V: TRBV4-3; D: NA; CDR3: CASSQDAGGGTEAFF; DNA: TGCGCCAGCAGCCAAGATGCTGGGGGCGGCACTGAAGCTTTCTTT
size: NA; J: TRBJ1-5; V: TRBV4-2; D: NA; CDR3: CASSPRQNSDQPQHF; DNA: TGTGCCAGCAGCCCTAGACAGAATTCAGATCAGCCCCAGCATTTT
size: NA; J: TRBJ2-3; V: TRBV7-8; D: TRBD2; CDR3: CASSPRGGGSDTQYF; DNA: TGTGCCAGCAGCCCCCGCGGCGGGGGATCTGATACGCAGTATTTT
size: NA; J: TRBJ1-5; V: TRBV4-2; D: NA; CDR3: CASSQSILGLNQPQHF; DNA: TGTGCCAGCAGCCAATCAATCCTGGGGCTCAATCAGCCCCAGCATTTT
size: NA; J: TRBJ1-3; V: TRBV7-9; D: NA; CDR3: CASSLGQGNTIYF; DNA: TGTGCCAGCAGCCTGGGCCAGGGAAACACCATATATTTT
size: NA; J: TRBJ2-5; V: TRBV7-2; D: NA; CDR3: CASSLVQRQTQYF; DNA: TGTGCCAGCAGCTTAGTACAGAGGCAGACCCAGTACTTC
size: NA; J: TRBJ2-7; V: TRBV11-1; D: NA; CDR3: CASSRGPNYEQYF; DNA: TGTGCCAGCAGCCGTGGACCAAACTACGAGCAGTACTTC
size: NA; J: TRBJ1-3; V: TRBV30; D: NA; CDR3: CAWRMGFSGNTIYF; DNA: TGTGCCTGGAGGATGGGATTCTCTGGAAACACCATATATTTT
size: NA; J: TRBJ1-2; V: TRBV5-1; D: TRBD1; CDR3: CASSSGQTSYGYTF; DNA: TGCGCCAGCAGCTCGGGACAGACCAGCTATGGCTACACCTTC
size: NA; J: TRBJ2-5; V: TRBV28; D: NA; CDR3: CASSLAGGASETQYF; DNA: TGTGCCAGCAGTTTAGCTGGGGGCGCTTCGGAGACCCAGTACTTC
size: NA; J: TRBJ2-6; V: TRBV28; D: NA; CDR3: CASRQSGANVLTF; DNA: TGTGCCAGCAGACAGTCTGGGGCCAACGTCCTGACTTTC
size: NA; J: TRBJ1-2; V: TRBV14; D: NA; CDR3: CASSQQGFKNYGYTF; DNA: TGTGCCAGCAGCCAACAGGGGTTTAAGAACTATGGCTACACCTTC
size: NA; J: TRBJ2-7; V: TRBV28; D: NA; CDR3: CASSDSDEQYF; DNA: TGTGCCAGCAGTGATTCGGACGAGCAGTACTTC
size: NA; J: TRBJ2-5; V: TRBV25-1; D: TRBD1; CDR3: CASTPADRGSGTQYF; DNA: TGTGCCAGCACCCCGGCGGACAGGGGTTCAGGGACCCAGTACTTC
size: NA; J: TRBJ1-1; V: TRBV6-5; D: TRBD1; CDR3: CASSYLGQGLNTEAFF; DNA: TGTGCCAGCAGTTACCTTGGACAGGGGCTGAACACTGAAGCTTTCTTT
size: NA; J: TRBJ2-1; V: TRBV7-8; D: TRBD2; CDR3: CASSLASLAGRVHEQFF; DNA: TGTGCCAGCAGCTTAGCCTCTCTAGCGGGTAGGGTCCATGAGCAGTTCTTC
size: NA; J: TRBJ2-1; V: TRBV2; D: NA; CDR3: CASSVGWGNEQFF; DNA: TGTGCCAGCAGTGTGGGGTGGGGCAATGAGCAGTTCTTC
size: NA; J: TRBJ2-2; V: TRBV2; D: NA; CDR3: CASFKENTGELFF; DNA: TGTGCCAGCTTTAAGGAGAACACCGGGGAGCTGTTTTTT
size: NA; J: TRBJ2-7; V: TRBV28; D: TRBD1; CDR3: CASRPTGGSYEQYF; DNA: TGTGCCAGCAGGCCTACAGGGGGCTCCTACGAGCAGTACTTC
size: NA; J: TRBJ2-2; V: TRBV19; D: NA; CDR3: CASSIFGLGGELFF; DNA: TGTGCCAGTAGTATATTTGGTCTTGGCGGGGAGCTGTTTTTT
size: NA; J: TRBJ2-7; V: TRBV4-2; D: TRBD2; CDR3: CASSRRGSGRYEQYF; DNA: TGTGCCAGCAGCCGGCGCGGGAGCGGGCGCTACGAGCAGTACTTC
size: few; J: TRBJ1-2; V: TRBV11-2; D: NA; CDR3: CASRGKGEGGYTF; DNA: TGTGCCAGCAGAGGGAAGGGAGAGGGTGGCTACACCTTC
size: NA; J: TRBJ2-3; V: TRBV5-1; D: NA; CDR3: CASTPFGGARTDTQYF; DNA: TGCGCCAGCACCCCTTTTGGGGGGGCGCGGACAGATACGCAGTATTTT
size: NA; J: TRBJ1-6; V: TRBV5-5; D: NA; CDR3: CASSLDPNSPLHF; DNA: TGTGCCAGCAGCTTGGATCCAAATTCACCCCTCCACTTT
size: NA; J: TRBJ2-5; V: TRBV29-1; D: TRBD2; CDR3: CSVGTSGGAGETQYF; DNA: TGCAGCGTTGGGACTAGCGGGGGGGCCGGTGAGACCCAGTACTTC
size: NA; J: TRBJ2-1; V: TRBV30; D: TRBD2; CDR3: CAWATSWRNEQFF; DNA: TGTGCCTGGGCGACTAGCTGGAGGAATGAGCAGTTCTTC
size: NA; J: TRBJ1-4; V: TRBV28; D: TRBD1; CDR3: CASEDRVGEKLFF; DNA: TGTGCAAGCGAGGACAGGGTAGGAGAAAAACTGTTTTTT
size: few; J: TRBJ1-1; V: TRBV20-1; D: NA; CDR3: CSGGSNTEAFF; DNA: TGCAGCGGCGGGAGTAACACTGAAGCTTTCTTT
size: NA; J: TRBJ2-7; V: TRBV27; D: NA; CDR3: CASSYTPQGYEQYF; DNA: TGTGCCAGCAGTTACACTCCACAGGGTTACGAGCAGTACTTC
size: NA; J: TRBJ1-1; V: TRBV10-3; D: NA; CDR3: CAISPGGATEAFF; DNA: TGTGCCATCAGCCCGGGGGGGGCCACTGAAGCTTTCTTT
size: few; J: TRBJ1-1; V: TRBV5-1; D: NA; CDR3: CASSLRGRGIGEAFF; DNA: TGCGCCAGCAGCTTGCGGGGCCGAGGGATCGGTGAAGCTTTCTTT
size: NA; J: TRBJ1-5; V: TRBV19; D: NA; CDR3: CASSRTFGNQPQHF; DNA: TGTGCCAGTAGTAGGACATTTGGGAATCAGCCCCAGCATTTT
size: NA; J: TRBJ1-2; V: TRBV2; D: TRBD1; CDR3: CASSVGATGIYGYTF; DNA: TGTGCCAGCAGTGTTGGGGCGACAGGGATCTATGGCTACACCTTC
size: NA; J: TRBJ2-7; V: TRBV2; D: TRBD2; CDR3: CASTGGLSYEQYF; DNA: TGTGCCAGCACGGGGGGACTAAGCTACGAGCAGTACTTC
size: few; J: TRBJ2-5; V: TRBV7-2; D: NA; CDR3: CASSRDGFGTQYF; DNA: TGTGCCAGCAGTAGGGACGGTTTCGGGACCCAGTACTTC
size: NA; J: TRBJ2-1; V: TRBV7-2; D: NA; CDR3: CASSLINEQFF; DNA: TGTGCCAGCAGCTTAATCAATGAGCAGTTCTTC
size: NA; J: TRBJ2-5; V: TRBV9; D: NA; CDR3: CASSVWQGIQETQYF; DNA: TGTGCCAGCAGCGTATGGCAGGGGATTCAAGAGACCCAGTACTTC
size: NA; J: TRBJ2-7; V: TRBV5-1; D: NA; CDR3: CASSGGAAPQQYF; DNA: TGCGCCAGCAGCGGCGGGGCCGCACCCCAGCAGTACTTC
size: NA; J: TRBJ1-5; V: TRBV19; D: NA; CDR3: CASSLPADRLYSNQPQHF; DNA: TGTGCCAGTAGCCTTCCGGCGGACAGATTATATAGCAATCAGCCCCAGCATTTT